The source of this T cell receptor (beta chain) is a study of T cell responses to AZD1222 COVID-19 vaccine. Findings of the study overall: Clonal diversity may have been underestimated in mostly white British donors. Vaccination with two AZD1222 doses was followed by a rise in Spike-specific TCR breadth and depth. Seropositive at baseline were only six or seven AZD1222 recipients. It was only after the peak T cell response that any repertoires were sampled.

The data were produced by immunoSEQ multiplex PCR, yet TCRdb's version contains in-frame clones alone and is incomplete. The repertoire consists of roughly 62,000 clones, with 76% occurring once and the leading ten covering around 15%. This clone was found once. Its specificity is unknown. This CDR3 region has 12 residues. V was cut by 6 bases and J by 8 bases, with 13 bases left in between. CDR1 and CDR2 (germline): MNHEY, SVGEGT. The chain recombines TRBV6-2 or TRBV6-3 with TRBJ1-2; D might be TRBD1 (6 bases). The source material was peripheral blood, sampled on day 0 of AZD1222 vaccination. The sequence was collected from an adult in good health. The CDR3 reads CASSEDRVGYTF. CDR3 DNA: TGTGCCAGCAGCGAGGACAGAGTCGGCTACACCTTC.